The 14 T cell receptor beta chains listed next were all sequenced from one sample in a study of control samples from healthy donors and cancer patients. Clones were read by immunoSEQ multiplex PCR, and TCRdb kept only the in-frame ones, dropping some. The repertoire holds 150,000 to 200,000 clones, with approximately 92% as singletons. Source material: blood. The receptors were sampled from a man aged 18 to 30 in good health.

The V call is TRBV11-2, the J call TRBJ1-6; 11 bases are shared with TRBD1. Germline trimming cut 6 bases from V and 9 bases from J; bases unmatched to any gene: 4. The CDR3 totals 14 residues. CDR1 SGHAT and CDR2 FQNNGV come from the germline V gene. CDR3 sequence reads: CASRGDRGFSPLHF. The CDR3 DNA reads TGTGCCAGCAGGGGGGACAGGGGGTTTTCACCCCTCCACTTT.

CDR3 DNA: TGCGCCAGCAGTCCACCGGGGTTCAGCGAAAAACTGTTTTTT. Translating it yields CASSPPGFSEKLFF. The chain recombines TRBV5-1 with TRBJ1-4; D remains unclear. V lost 5 bases and J lost 8, with 16 bases in between. Per the germline V gene, CDR1 is SGHRS and CDR2 is YFSETQ. This CDR3 has 14 amino acids.

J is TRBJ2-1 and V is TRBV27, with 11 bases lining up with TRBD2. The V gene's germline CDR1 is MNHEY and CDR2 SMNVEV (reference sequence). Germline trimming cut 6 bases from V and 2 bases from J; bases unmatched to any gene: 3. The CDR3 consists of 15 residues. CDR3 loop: CASRLAGGPYNEQFF. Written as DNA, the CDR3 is TGTGCCAGCAGATTAGCGGGGGGGCCCTACAATGAGCAGTTCTTC.

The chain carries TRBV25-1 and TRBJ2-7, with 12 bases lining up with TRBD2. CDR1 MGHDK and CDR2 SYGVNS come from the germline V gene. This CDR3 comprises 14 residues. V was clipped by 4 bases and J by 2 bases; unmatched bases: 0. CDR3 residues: CASSGTSGTYEQYF. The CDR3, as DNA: TGTGCCAGCAGTGGGACTAGCGGGACCTACGAGCAGTACTTC.

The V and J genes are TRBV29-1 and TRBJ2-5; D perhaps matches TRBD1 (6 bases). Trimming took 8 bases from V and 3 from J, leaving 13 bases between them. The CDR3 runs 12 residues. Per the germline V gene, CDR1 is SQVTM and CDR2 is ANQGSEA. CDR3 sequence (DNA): TGCAGCACCCAAGGACAGAAAGAGACCCAGTACTTC. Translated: CSTQGQKETQYF.

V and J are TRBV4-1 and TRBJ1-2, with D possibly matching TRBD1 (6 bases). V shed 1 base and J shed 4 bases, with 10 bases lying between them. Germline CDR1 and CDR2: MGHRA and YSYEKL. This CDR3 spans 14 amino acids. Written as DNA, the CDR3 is TGCGCCAGCAGCCAAGTCGGACAGCCCTATGGCTACACCTTC. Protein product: CASSQVGQPYGYTF.

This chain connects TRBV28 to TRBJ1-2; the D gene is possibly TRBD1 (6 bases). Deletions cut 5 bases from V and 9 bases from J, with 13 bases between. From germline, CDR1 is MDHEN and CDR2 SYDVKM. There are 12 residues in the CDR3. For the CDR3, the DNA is TGTGCCAGCAGTAACAGGGCTCTGAGCTACACCTTC. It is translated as CASSNRALSYTF.

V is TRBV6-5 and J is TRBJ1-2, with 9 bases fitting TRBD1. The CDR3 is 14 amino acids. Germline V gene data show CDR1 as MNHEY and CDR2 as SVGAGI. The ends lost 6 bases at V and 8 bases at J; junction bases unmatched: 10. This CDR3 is CASRPGQGIRGYTF. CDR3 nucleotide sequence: TGTGCCAGCAGGCCGGGACAGGGCATAAGAGGCTACACCTTC.

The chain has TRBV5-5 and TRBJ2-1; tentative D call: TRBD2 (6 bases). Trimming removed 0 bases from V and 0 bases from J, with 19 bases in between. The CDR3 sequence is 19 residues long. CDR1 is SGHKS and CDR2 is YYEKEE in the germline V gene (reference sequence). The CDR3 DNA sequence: TGTGCCAGCAGCTTGGAAATATTCGGGGACTTCTACTCCTACAATGAGCAGTTCTTC. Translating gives CASSLEIFGDFYSYNEQFF. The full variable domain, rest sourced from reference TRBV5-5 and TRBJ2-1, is DAGVTQSPTHLIKTRGQQVTLRCSPISGHKSVSWYQQVLGQGPQFIFQYYEKEERGRGNFPDRFSARQFPNYSSELNVNALLLGDSALYLCASSLEIFGDFYSYNEQFFGPGTRLTVL.

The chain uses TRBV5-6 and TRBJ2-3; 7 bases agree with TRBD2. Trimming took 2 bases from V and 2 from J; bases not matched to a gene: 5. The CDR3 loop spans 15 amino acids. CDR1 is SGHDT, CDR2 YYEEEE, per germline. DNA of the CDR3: TGTGCCAGCAGCTTTCCAGCGGGGTACACAGATACGCAGTATTTT. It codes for CASSFPAGYTDTQYF.

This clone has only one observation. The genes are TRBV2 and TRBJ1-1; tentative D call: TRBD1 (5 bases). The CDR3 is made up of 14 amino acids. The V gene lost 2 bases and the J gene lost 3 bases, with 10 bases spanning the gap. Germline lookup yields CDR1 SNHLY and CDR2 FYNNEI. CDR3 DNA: TGTGCCAGCAGTGAATGGCAGGGCGACACTGAAGCTTTCTTT. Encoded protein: CASSEWQGDTEAFF.

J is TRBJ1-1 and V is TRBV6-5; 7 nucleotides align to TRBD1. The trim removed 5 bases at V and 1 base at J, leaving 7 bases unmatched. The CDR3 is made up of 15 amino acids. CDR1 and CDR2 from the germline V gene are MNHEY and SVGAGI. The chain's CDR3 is CASSIRTGWNTEAFF. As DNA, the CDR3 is TGTGCCAGCAGTATACGGACAGGTTGGAACACTGAAGCTTTCTTT.

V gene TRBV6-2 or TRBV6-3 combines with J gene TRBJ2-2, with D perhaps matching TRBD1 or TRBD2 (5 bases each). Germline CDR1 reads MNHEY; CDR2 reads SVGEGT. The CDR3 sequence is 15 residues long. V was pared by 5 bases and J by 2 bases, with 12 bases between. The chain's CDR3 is CASSPRGPNTGELFF. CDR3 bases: TGTGCCAGCAGTCCCCGGGGCCCTAACACCGGGGAGCTGTTTTTT.

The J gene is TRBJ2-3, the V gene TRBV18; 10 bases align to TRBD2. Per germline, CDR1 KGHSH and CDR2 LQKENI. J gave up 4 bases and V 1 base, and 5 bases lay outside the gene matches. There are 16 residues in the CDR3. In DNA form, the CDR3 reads TGTGCCAGCTCACCACAGCGGGGGGGCGGTGCAGATACGCAGTATTTT. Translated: CASSPQRGGGADTQYF. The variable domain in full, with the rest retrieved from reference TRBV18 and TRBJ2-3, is NAGVMQNPRHLVRRRGQEARLRCSPMKGHSHVYWYRQLPEEGLKFMVYLQKENIIDESGMPKERFSAEFPKEGPSILRIQQVVRGDSAAYFCASSPQRGGGADTQYFGPGTRLTVL.